One and the same sample provided the 17 T cell receptor beta chains below, sequenced in a study of OX40 agonist ivuxolimab in advanced cancers. TCRdb's table, derived via immunoSEQ multiplex PCR, lists solely in-frame clones and lacks some. The table lists approximately 100,000 clones, roughly 90% of them singletons, with 0.3% to 0.4% in the top ten. Specimen: CD4+ or CD8+ T cells sorted from blood, collected in a trial of the OX40 agonist ivuxolimab. The receptors come from an adult with an advanced solid tumor such as melanoma, head and neck, liver or kidney cancer.

This chain connects TRBV10-3 to TRBJ2-3, with 8 bases aligning to TRBD1. The length of the CDR3 is 16 residues. V trimming: 1 base; J trimming: 0 bases; junction bases outside the gene matches: 3. The germline gives CDR1 ENHRY, CDR2 SYGVKD. CDR3 sequence reads: CAISELGQESTDTQYF. CDR3 DNA sequence: TGTGCCATCAGTGAGTTGGGACAGGAGAGCACAGATACGCAGTATTTT.

The CDR3 loop is CASSGLAGDTGELFF. The CDR3 DNA reads TGCGCCAGCAGCGGACTAGCGGGAGACACCGGGGAGCTGTTTTTT. The rearrangement joins TRBV5-1 to TRBJ2-2, with 13 bases aligning to TRBD2. The J segment lost 3 bases and the V segment lost 4 bases, leaving 0 bases of the junction unmatched. CDR3 length: 15 amino acids. CDR1 and CDR2 from the germline V gene are SGHRS and YFSETQ.

This clone has more than one count but fewer than ten. The gene calls are TRBV11-3 and TRBJ2-1; D gene ambiguous. The CDR3 has 13 residues. The germline V gene encodes CDR1 SGHNT and CDR2 YENEEA. The V gene lost 0 bases and the J gene lost 6 bases, with 6 bases spanning the gap. CDR3 sequence: CASSLDPFNEQFF. As DNA, the CDR3 is TGTGCCAGCAGCTTAGATCCATTCAATGAGCAGTTCTTC.

The chain links TRBV7-2 to TRBJ2-7; TRBD2 agrees at 8 bases. The CDR3 consists of 15 residues. The V segment lost 2 bases and the J segment 4 bases; nucleotides outside the gene matches: 7. Germline CDR1 and CDR2: SGHTA and FQGNSA. CDR3 DNA: TGTGCCAGCAGCTTATTAGGCGGGAGGAGTTACGAGCAGTACTTC. Amino acid sequence: CASSLLGGRSYEQYF.

The chain has TRBV29-1 and TRBJ1-4; D ambiguous. Per germline, CDR1 SQVTM and CDR2 ANQGSEA. This CDR3 spans 12 amino acids. V was cut by 7 bases and J by 0 bases, with 6 bases left in between. DNA of the CDR3: TGCAGCGCGGGCGCAACTAATGAAAAACTGTTTTTT. This encodes CSAGATNEKLFF.

The V gene is TRBV29-1, the J gene TRBJ2-7; D tentatively reads TRBD1 or TRBD2 (6 bases each). In germline, CDR1 is SQVTM, CDR2 ANQGSEA. This CDR3 contains 13 residues. V lost 6 bases and J 6 bases, leaving 18 bases between the germline ends. In nucleotides, the CDR3 is TGCAGCGTAGCAGGGGACTTCCGGGGCGAGCAGTACTTC. It specifies CSVAGDFRGEQYF.

The J gene is TRBJ2-1, the V gene TRBV27; TRBD2 agrees at 10 bases. CDR3 length: 16 amino acids. The J segment lost 2 bases and the V segment lost 6 bases, leaving 7 bases of the junction unmatched. In germline, CDR1 is MNHEY, CDR2 SMNVEV (reference sequence). CDR3 DNA: TGTGCCAGCAGCCTCGTCGGGACTAGCGCCTACAATGAGCAGTTCTTC. Residues: CASSLVGTSAYNEQFF.

The chain carries TRBV21-1 and TRBJ2-7; the tabulated D call, TRBD2, remains unverified against the DNA. TRBV21-1 is tagged as a pseudogene. CDR3 size: 12 residues. The CDR3 sequence: CASSKRGYEQYF. The CDR3, as DNA: TGTGCCAGCAGCAAAAGAGGGTACGAGCAGTACTTC.

The DNA of the CDR3 is TGTGCCAGCAGCAAGACTAGCGTCCAGAGGGGTGAGCAGTTCTTC. Encoded protein: CASSKTSVQRGEQFF. The V gene is TRBV11-1, the J gene TRBJ2-1; 8 nucleotides align to TRBD2. This CDR3 region has 15 residues. V shed 5 bases and J 9 bases; nucleotides not matched to a gene: 12. Germline assignment: CDR1 SGHAT and CDR2 FQDESV (reference sequence).

The rearrangement uses TRBV18 and TRBJ1-1; 9 positions agree with TRBD1. CDR3 length: 15 residues. Germline CDR1 KGHSH, CDR2 LQKENI. The junction had 5 bases not matched to a gene; V was cut back by 6 bases and J by 0 bases. This CDR3 is CASSHRQGVNTEAFF. CDR3 DNA: TGTGCCAGCTCCCATCGACAGGGGGTGAACACTGAAGCTTTCTTT.

This rearrangement joins TRBV7-9 to TRBJ2-3; D possibly corresponds to TRBD2 (5 bases). This CDR3 region has 14 residues. Deletions cut 0 bases from V and 5 bases from J, with 9 bases between. Germline CDR1 SEHNR, CDR2 FQNEAQ (reference sequence). CDR3 in DNA: TGTGCCAGCAGCTTAGCGATGAGCGGAGATACGCAGTATTTT. Translating it yields CASSLAMSGDTQYF.

V gene TRBV5-1 combines with J gene TRBJ2-1; D gene ambiguous. The V gene's germline CDR1 is SGHRS and CDR2 YFSETQ. The CDR3 is 16 amino acids. V was pared by 2 bases and J by 7 bases, with 19 bases between. For the CDR3, the DNA is TGCGCCAGCAGCTTAGAGCCCCCTAATACCTCGAATGAGCAGTTCTTC. Translated: CASSLEPPNTSNEQFF.

The chain recombines TRBV5-3 with TRBJ2-7; D possibly corresponds to TRBD1 (6 bases). TRBV5-3 is reported as an ORF; its role is uncertain. Trimming took off 1 base at V and 7 bases at J, with 18 bases between the two ends. CDR3 size: 15 residues. The CDR3 loop is CARSLPTGTPREQYF. CDR3 nucleotide sequence: TGTGCCAGAAGCTTGCCTACCGGGACACCCCGGGAGCAGTACTTC.

CDR3: CASSQRRCSGNTIYF. The CDR3 nucleotides are TGCGCCAGCAGTCAGAGGCGCTGCTCTGGAAACACCATATATTTT. The rearrangement joins TRBV23-1 to TRBJ1-3; D is uncertain. TRBV23-1 is sorted into the ORF group, with uncertain function. Trimming stripped 3 bases from V and 0 bases from J, with 9 bases between. This CDR3 has 15 amino acids.

This clone was seen a single time. V and J are TRBV27 and TRBJ1-5, with 8 bases identical to TRBD1. From germline, CDR1 is MNHEY and CDR2 SMNVEV (reference sequence). Trimming removed 8 bases from V and 0 bases from J; junction bases left unmatched: 3. CDR3 length: 14 amino acids. CDR3 nucleotides: TGTGCCAGCCGACAGGGGAATAGCAATCAGCCCCAGCATTTT. This translates into CASRQGNSNQPQHF.

J is TRBJ2-7 and V is TRBV20-1; no definite D call. The CDR3 sequence is 11 residues long. The germline V gene has CDR1 DFQATT and CDR2 SNEGSKA (reference sequence). V was shortened by 7 bases and J by 4 bases, with 11 bases between the two germline ends. CDR3 amino acids: CSVPNNYEQYF. The CDR3 DNA is TGCAGTGTTCCGAACAATTACGAGCAGTACTTC.

The chain is built from TRBV6-5 and TRBJ2-4; unclear D gene. The CDR3 sequence is 14 residues long. The germline CDR1 and CDR2 sequences are MNHEY and SVGAGI. Trimming took off 8 bases at V and 0 bases at J, with 11 bases between the two ends. Here the CDR3 DNA reads TGTGCCAGCGCAGTAGGGCTAGCCAAAAACATTCAGTACTTC. Its translation is CASAVGLAKNIQYF.